This is a list of T cell receptor beta chains from one sample in a study of T cell clones after liver transplantation. Sequenced by immunoSEQ multiplex PCR; TCRdb stores in-frame clones only, minus some. The sample holds some 60,000 clones, 70% seen once. The sequences come from CD4+ T cells from blood, collected at the approximately 15-month timepoint. The receptors were gathered from a human patient who received a liver transplant. Some of the T cells might come from the graft donor. The CDR3 runs from the conserved cysteine through the conserved F or W. Each record gives: V gene, clone size, J gene, D gene, CDR3 DNA, CDR3 protein. A D gene is named only where the DNA matches it firmly. Size values are once, few and many counts, or a class for expanded clones, and some rows have none.

TRBV10-3	.	TRBJ1-1	TRBD1	TGTGCCATCAGCACCTCAGGGGGGGACACTGAAGCTTTCTTT	CAISTSGGDTEAFF
TRBV29-1	few	TRBJ2-6	.	TGCAGCGCGACCGGGGGACCCTCTGGGGCCAACGTCCTGACTTTC	CSATGGPSGANVLTF
TRBV19	.	TRBJ1-2	TRBD1	TGTGCCAGTAGAAGTTTCCGACAGGGGGTTCTTTATGGCTACACCTTC	CASRSFRQGVLYGYTF
TRBV18	.	TRBJ2-3	.	TGTGCCAGCTCCCACCCTAGCATAAGTCCAGATACGCAGTATTTT	CASSHPSISPDTQYF
TRBV5-1	once	TRBJ2-1	TRBD2	TGCGCCAGCAAGGCGGGGGGGCAGAATGAGCAGTTCTTC	CASKAGGQNEQFF
TRBV6-1	.	TRBJ1-1	.	TGTGCCAGCAGTAGCGATTACATGAACACTGAAGCTTTCTTT	CASSSDYMNTEAFF
TRBV19	few	TRBJ1-5	.	TGTGCCAGTAGTAAGCGGGGGGGGCCCGACAGCAATCAGCCCCAGCATTTT	CASSKRGGPDSNQPQHF
TRBV5-1	.	TRBJ1-5	.	TGCGCCAGCAGCTTGGATACGGGGAGCAATCAGCCCCAGCATTTT	CASSLDTGSNQPQHF
TRBV11-2	.	TRBJ2-2	.	TGTGCCAGCAGCTTAGACACCGGGGAGCTGTTTTTT	CASSLDTGELFF
TRBV11-2	.	TRBJ2-5	.	TGTGCCAGCAGCTTAGCGTGGGGGCGGGGCCGACAAGAGACCCAGTACTTC	CASSLAWGRGRQETQYF
TRBV19	once	TRBJ1-2	TRBD1	TGTGCCAGTAGTCGGGACAGGTGGAGCTACACCTTC	CASSRDRWSYTF
TRBV7-8	few	TRBJ2-1	.	TGTGCCAGCAGCTCGCCACCTCTAGCGTCCTCCTACAATGAGCAGTTCTTC	CASSSPPLASSYNEQFF
TRBV7-2	.	TRBJ1-4	.	TGTGCCAGCAGCCGAACAGGATTTAATGAAAAACTGTTTTTT	CASSRTGFNEKLFF
TRBV5-1	.	TRBJ2-1	TRBD2	TGCGCCAGCAGCTTGGGGGCGGGAGGCTACAATGAGCAGTTCTTC	CASSLGAGGYNEQFF
TRBV7-9	.	TRBJ2-4	.	TGTGCCAGCAGCCCAATGGGCGATCTAGCCAAAAACATTCAGTACTTC	CASSPMGDLAKNIQYF
TRBV9	few	TRBJ2-2	TRBD2	TGTGCCAGCAGCGTGGGGACTACTCTTACGAACACCGGGGAGCTGTTTTTT	CASSVGTTLTNTGELFF
TRBV2	.	TRBJ2-1	.	TGTGCCAGTTCGCCAACTTACAATGAGCAGTTCTTC	CASSPTYNEQFF
TRBV27	.	TRBJ1-3	.	TGTGCCAGCAGTTTAGCGGCAGGCTCTGGAAACACCATATATTTT	CASSLAAGSGNTIYF
TRBV2	.	TRBJ1-2	.	TGTGCCAGCAGTGAAGCGCTTTTATTAAAGGGCTACACCTTC	CASSEALLLKGYTF
TRBV18	.	TRBJ1-2	TRBD1	TGTGCCAGCTCCCGACAGGGTCGAGACTATGGCTACACCTTC	CASSRQGRDYGYTF
TRBV5-1	.	TRBJ2-2	.	TGCGCCAGCAGCTTGCCGCAGGGGGGCACCGGGGAGCTGTTTTTT	CASSLPQGGTGELFF
TRBV5-1	.	TRBJ2-3	TRBD1	TGCGCCAGCAGCGACCGGACAGGGGGCATGAGCACAGATACGCAGTATTTT	CASSDRTGGMSTDTQYF
TRBV6-1	.	TRBJ2-7	.	TGTGCCAGCAGTGGGACAGATGTTATTTACGAGCAGTACTTC	CASSGTDVIYEQYF
TRBV18	.	TRBJ1-3	.	TGTGCCAGCTCACCACCGGCAGCTGGAAACACCATATATTTT	CASSPPAAGNTIYF
TRBV7-9	.	TRBJ2-5	TRBD1	TGTGCCAGCAGCCCCTTCCAGGGGGTGGAGACCCAGTACTTC	CASSPFQGVETQYF
TRBV2	.	TRBJ1-6	.	TGTGCCAGCAGGCAACGGGGCGGCAATTCACCCCTCCACTTT	CASRQRGGNSPLHF
TRBV28	.	TRBJ2-3	TRBD2	TGTGCCAGCAGTCCGCTAGCGGGGCGTGCTAGCACAGATACGCAGTATTTT	CASSPLAGRASTDTQYF
TRBV6-4	.	TRBJ2-2	.	TGTGCCAGCAGACTAGGACCTGCAGGAGGGGAGCTGTTTTTT	CASRLGPAGGELFF
TRBV6-4	.	TRBJ1-1	TRBD1	TGTGCCAGCAGACAACAGGGGGGCAAGGGCACTGAAGCTTTCTTT	CASRQQGGKGTEAFF
TRBV27	.	TRBJ2-1	TRBD2	TGTGCCAGCAGTACTTCAGGACTAGCATTTGGCCATGAGCAGTTCTTC	CASSTSGLAFGHEQFF
TRBV6-5	.	TRBJ1-1	TRBD1	TGTGCCAGCATCGAAAGGCAGGGGGCGCCGGGGGAAGCTTTCTTT	CASIERQGAPGEAFF
TRBV30	.	TRBJ2-5	TRBD2	TGTGCCTGGAGTGTACGTCTAGCGGCAGAGACCCAGTACTTC	CAWSVRLAAETQYF
TRBV11-3	once	TRBJ2-7	.	TGTGCCAGCAGCTTAGATGGACCAGGGAGGGAGCAGTACTTC	CASSLDGPGREQYF
TRBV7-2	.	TRBJ2-5	.	TGTGCCAGCAGCCAGGTCGGCACCCAAGAGACCCAGTACTTC	CASSQVGTQETQYF
TRBV6-4	few	TRBJ2-2	.	TGTGCCAGCAGTGAGAAGGGCACCGGGGAGCTGTTTTTT	CASSEKGTGELFF
TRBV28	few	TRBJ1-5	.	TGTGCCAGCAGGGACCGAAGGAATCAGCCCCAGCATTTT	CASRDRRNQPQHF
TRBV7-6	few	TRBJ2-3	.	TGTGCCAGCAGCTTAGGGTTGGAGGTCACAGATACGCAGTATTTT	CASSLGLEVTDTQYF
TRBV6-5	few	TRBJ2-3	.	TGTGCCAGCAGTTACTCGACCTGGAGGACAGATACGCAGTATTTT	CASSYSTWRTDTQYF
TRBV2	.	TRBJ2-7	TRBD1	TGTGCCCTCAAGGGACAGGGGGCCTACGAGCAGTACTTC	CALKGQGAYEQYF
TRBV5-1	.	TRBJ2-1	TRBD1	TGCGCCAGCAGCCCGGGACAGGGTGGGGTCCATGAGCAGTTCTTC	CASSPGQGGVHEQFF
TRBV27	.	TRBJ1-2	.	TGTGCCAGCAGTGTATCAGGGTTCTCTGGCTACACCTTC	CASSVSGFSGYTF
TRBV5-1	.	TRBJ2-5	TRBD2	TGCGCCAGCAGCTTGACTAGCGGCCAAGAGACCCAGTACTTC	CASSLTSGQETQYF
TRBV7-9	few	TRBJ2-3	TRBD1	TGTGCCAGCAGCCCCCAGGCAGGGGGTGCAGATACGCAGTATTTT	CASSPQAGGADTQYF
TRBV2	.	TRBJ2-1	TRBD1	TGTGCCAGCAGCGCCAGGGACAGGGGAATCGATGAGCAGTTCTTC	CASSARDRGIDEQFF
TRBV28	.	TRBJ2-3	.	TGTGCCAGCAGTAGACTGACGCAGTATTTT	CASSRLTQYF
TRBV29-1	.	TRBJ2-5	TRBD1	TGCAGCGTTGGGTCAGGGGGCCTCCAAGAGACCCAGTACTTC	CSVGSGGLQETQYF
TRBV5-1	.	TRBJ2-2	TRBD2	TGCGCCAGCAGCTTGTCGCTAGCGGTAATGACCGGGGAGCTGTTTTTT	CASSLSLAVMTGELFF
TRBV7-2	.	TRBJ2-3	TRBD1	TGTGCCAGCAGCTTAGGTGTGACAGGGTTCACAGATACGCAGTATTTT	CASSLGVTGFTDTQYF
TRBV11-2	.	TRBJ2-5	TRBD2	TGTGCCAGCAGTGAACTAGCGGGGGCACAAGAGACCCAGTACTTC	CASSELAGAQETQYF
TRBV6-1	.	TRBJ1-2	.	TGTGCCAGCAGTGAACGATTCTCCGGGACAAGCTATGGCTACACCTTC	CASSERFSGTSYGYTF
TRBV7-6	.	TRBJ2-2	.	TGTGCCAGCAGCTCCCCAAGGGGAGGAGGGACCGGGGAGCTGTTTTTT	CASSSPRGGGTGELFF
TRBV7-2	.	TRBJ2-5	TRBD2	TGTGCCAGCAGCTCCATAGCGGGGGGTCTGGGAGAGACCCAGTACTTC	CASSSIAGGLGETQYF
TRBV5-1	.	TRBJ2-3	.	TGCGCCAGCAGCTTGGTTTCTGCTAGCACAGATACGCAGTATTTT	CASSLVSASTDTQYF
TRBV10-3	once	TRBJ2-3	.	TGTGCCATCAGTGGTATAAGAGGGGGCACAGATACGCAGTATTTT	CAISGIRGGTDTQYF
TRBV15	once	TRBJ1-3	TRBD1	TGTGCCACCAGCAGAGATCCCAGGACAGGCTCTGGAAACACCATATATTTT	CATSRDPRTGSGNTIYF